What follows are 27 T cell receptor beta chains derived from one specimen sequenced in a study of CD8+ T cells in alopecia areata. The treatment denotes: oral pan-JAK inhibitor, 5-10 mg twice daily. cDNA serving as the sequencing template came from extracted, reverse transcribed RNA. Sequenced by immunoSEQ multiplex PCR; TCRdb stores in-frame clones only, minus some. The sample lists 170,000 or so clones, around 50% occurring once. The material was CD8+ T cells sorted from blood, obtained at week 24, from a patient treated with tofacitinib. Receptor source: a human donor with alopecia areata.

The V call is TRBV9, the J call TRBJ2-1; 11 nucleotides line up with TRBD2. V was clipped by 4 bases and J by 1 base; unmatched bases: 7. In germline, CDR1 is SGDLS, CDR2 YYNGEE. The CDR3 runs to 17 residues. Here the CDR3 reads CASSLTGTSGSYNEQFF. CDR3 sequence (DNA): TGTGCCAGCAGCCTCACCGGGACTAGCGGTTCCTACAATGAGCAGTTCTTC.

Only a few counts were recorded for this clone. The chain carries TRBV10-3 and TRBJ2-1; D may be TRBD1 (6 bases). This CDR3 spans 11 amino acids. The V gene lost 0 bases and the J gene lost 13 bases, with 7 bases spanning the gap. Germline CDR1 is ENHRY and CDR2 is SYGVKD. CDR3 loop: CAISESGTQFF. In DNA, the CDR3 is TGTGCCATCAGTGAGTCCGGGACACAGTTCTTC.

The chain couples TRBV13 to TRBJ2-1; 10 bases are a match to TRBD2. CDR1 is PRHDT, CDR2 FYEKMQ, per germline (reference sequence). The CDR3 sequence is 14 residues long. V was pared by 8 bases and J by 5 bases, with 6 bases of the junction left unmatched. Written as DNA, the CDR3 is TGTGCCAGCGGTAGCGGGGGGCCTCACAATGAGCAGTTCTTC. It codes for CASGSGGPHNEQFF.

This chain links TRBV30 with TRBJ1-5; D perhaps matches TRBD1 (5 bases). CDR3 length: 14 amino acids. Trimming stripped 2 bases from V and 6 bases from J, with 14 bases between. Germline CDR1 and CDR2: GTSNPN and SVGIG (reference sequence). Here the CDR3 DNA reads TGTGCCTGGAGTCATGAGGGACGGGTTCAGCCCCAGCATTTT. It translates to CAWSHEGRVQPQHF. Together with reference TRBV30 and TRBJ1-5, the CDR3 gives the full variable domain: SQTIHQWPATLVQPVGSPLSLECTVEGTSNPNLYWYRQAAGRGLQLLFYSVGIGQISSEVPQNLSASRPQDRQFILSSKKLLLSDSGFYLCAWSHEGRVQPQHFGDGTRLSIL.

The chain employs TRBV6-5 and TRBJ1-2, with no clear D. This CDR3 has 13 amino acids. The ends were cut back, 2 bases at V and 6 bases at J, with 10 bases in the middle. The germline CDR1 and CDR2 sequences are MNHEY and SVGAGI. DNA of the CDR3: TGTGCCAGCAGTTACCTTGGGAAGGATGGCTACACCTTC. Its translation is CASSYLGKDGYTF.

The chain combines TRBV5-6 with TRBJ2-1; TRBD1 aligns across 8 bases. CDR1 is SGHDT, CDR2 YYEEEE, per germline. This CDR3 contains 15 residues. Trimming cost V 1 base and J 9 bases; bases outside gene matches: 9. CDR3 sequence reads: CASSLPRGPLGEQFF. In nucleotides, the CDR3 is TGTGCCAGCAGCTTGCCCAGGGGGCCCCTTGGTGAGCAGTTCTTC.

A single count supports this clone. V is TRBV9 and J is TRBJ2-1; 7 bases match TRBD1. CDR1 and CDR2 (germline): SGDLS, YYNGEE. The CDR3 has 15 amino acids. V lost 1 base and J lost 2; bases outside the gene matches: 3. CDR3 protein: CASSVRGPPYNEQFF. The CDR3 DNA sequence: TGTGCCAGCAGCGTAAGGGGGCCCCCCTACAATGAGCAGTTCTTC.

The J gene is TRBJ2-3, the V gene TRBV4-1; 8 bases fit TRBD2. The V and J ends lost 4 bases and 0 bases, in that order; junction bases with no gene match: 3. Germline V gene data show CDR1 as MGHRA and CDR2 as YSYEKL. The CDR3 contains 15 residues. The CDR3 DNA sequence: TGCGCCAGCAGCCTACTAGCGGAGAGCACAGATACGCAGTATTTT. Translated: CASSLLAESTDTQYF.

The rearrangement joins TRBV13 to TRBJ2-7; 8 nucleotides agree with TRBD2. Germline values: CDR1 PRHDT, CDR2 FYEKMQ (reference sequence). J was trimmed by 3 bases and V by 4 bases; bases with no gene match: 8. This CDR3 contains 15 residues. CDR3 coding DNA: TGTGCCAGCAGCTCTTCTAGGACTAGCTACTACGAGCAGTACTTC. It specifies CASSSSRTSYYEQYF.

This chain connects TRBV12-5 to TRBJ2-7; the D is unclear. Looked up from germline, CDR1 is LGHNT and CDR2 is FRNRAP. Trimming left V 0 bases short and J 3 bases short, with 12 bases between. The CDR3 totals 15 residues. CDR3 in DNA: TGTGCTAGTGGTTTGGTACACTACAAGAGCTACGAGCAGTACTTC. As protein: CASGLVHYKSYEQYF.

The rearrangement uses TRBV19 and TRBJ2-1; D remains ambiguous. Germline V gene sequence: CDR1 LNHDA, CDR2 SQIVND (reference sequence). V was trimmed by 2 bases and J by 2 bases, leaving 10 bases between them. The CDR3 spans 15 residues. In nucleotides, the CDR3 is TGTGCCAGTAGTATATCCAGGCGGCCCTACAATGAGCAGTTCTTC. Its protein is CASSISRRPYNEQFF. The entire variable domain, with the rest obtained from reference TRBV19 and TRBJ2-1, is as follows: DGGITQSPKYLFRKEGQNVTLSCEQNLNHDAMYWYRQDPGQGLRLIYYSQIVNDFQKGDIAEGYSVSREKKESFPLTVTSAQKNPTAFYLCASSISRRPYNEQFFGPGTRLTVL.

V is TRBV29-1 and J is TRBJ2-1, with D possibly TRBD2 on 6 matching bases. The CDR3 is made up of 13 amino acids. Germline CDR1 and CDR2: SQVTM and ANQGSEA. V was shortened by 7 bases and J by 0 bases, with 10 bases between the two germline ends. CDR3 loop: CSAMGGSYNEQFF. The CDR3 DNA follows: TGCAGCGCTATGGGGGGCTCCTACAATGAGCAGTTCTTC.

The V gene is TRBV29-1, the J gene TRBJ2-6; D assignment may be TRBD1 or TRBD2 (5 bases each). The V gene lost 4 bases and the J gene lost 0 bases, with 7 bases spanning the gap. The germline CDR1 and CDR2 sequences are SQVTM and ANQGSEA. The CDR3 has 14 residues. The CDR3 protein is CSVGGSSGANVLTF. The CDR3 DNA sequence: TGCAGCGTTGGGGGGAGCTCTGGGGCCAACGTCCTGACTTTC.

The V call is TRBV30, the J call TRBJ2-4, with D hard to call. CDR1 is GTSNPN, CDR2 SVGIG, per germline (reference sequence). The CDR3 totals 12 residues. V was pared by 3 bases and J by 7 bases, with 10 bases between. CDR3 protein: CAWRTDGNIQYF. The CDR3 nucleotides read TGTGCCTGGAGGACGGACGGGAACATTCAGTACTTC.

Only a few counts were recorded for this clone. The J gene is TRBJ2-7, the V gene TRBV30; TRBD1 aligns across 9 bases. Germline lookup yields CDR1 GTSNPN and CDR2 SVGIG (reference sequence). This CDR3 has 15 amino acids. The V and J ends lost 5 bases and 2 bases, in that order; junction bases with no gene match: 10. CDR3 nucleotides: TGTGCCTGGGACATAACGGGACAGGGAACCTACGAGCAGTACTTC. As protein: CAWDITGQGTYEQYF.

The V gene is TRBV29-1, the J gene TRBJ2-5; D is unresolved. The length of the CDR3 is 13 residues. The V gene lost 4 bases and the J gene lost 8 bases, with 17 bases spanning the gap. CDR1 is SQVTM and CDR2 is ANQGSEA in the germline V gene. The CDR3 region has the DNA TGCAGCGTTGTCGTTTTGGACCTCAATACCCAGTACTTC. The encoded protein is CSVVVLDLNTQYF.

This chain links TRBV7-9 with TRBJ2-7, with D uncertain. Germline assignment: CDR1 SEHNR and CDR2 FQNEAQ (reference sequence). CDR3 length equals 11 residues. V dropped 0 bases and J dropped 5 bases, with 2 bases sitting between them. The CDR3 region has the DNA TGTGCCAGCAGCTTAGCAGACGAGCAGTACTTC. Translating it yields CASSLADEQYF. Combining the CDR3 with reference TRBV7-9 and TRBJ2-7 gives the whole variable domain DTGVSQNPRHKITKRGQNVTFRCDPISEHNRLYWYRQTLGQGPEFLTYFQNEAQLEKSRLLSDRFSAERPKGSFSTLEIQRTEQGDSAMYLCASSLADEQYFGPGTRLTVT.

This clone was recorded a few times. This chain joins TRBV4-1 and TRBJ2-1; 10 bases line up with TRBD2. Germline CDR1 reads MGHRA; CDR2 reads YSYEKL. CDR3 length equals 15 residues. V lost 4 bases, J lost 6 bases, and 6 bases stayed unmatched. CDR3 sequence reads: CASSLSLAGINEQFF. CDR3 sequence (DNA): TGCGCCAGCAGCCTATCACTAGCGGGGATCAATGAGCAGTTCTTC.

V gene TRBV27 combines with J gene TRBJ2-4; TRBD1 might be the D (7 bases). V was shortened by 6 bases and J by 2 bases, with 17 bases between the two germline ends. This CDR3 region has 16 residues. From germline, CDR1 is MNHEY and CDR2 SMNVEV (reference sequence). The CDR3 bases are TGTGCCAGCAGCGCCGCGGAGGGGGCCACCAAAAACATTCAGTACTTC. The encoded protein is CASSAAEGATKNIQYF.

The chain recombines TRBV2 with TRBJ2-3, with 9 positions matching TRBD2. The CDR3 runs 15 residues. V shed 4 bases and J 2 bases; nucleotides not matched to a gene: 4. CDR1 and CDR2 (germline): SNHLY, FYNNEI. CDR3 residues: CASSASGGPTDTQYF. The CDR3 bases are TGTGCCAGCAGTGCCAGCGGGGGGCCCACAGATACGCAGTATTTT. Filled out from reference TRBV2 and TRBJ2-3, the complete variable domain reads EPEVTQTPSHQVTQMGQEVILRCVPISNHLYFYWYRQILGQKVEFLVSFYNNEISEKSEIFDDQFSVERPDGSNFTLKIRSTKLEDSAMYFCASSASGGPTDTQYFGPGTRLTVL.

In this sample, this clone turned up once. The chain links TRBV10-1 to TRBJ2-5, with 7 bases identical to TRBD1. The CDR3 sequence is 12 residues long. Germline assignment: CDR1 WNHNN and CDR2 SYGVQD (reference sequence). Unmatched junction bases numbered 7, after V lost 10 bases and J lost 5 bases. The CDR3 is CATPTGDETQYF. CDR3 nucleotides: TGCGCCACCCCAACAGGGGACGAGACCCAGTACTTC.

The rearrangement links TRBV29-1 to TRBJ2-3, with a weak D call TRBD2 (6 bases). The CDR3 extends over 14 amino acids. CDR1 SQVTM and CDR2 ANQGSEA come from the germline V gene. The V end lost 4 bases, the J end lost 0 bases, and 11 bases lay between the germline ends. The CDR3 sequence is CSVVFGTSTDTQYF. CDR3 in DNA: TGCAGCGTTGTATTCGGGACTAGCACAGATACGCAGTATTTT.

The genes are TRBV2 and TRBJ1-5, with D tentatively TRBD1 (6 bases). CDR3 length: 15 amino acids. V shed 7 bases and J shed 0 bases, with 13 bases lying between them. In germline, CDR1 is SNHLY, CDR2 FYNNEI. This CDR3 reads CASKGNRDSNQPQHF. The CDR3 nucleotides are TGTGCCAGCAAAGGGAACAGGGATAGCAATCAGCCCCAGCATTTT.

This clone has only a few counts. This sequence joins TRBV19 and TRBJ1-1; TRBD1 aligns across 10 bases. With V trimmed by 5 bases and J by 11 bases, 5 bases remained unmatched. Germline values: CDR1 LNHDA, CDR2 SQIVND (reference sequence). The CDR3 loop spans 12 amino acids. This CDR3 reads CASSAGQGDAFF. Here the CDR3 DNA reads TGTGCCAGTAGTGCAGGACAGGGGGATGCTTTCTTT. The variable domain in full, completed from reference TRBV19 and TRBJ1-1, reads DGGITQSPKYLFRKEGQNVTLSCEQNLNHDAMYWYRQDPGQGLRLIYYSQIVNDFQKGDIAEGYSVSREKKESFPLTVTSAQKNPTAFYLCASSAGQGDAFFGQGTRLTVV.

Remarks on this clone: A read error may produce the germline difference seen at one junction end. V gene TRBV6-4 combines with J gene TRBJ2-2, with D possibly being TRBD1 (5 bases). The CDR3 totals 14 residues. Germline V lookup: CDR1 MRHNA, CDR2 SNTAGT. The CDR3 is CASSDSEGAGELFF. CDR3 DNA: TGTGCCAGCAGTGACTCGGAAGGGGCCGGAGAGCTGTTTTTT.

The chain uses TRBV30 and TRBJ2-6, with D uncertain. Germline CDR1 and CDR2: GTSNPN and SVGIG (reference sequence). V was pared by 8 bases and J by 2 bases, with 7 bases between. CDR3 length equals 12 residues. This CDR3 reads CAGDTGANVLTF. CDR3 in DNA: TGTGCCGGCGACACTGGGGCCAACGTCCTGACTTTC. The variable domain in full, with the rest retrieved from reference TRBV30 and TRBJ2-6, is SQTIHQWPATLVQPVGSPLSLECTVEGTSNPNLYWYRQAAGRGLQLLFYSVGIGQISSEVPQNLSASRPQDRQFILSSKKLLLSDSGFYLCAGDTGANVLTFGAGSRLTVL.

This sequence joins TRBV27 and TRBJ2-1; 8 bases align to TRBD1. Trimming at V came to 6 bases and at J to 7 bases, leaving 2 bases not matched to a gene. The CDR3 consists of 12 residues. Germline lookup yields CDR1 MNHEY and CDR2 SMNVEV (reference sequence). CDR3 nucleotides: TGTGCCAGCAGCCGGACAGGGAATGAGCAGTTCTTC. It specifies CASSRTGNEQFF.